This T cell receptor (beta chain) appears in the sequencing data of a study of blood T cell repertoires in COVID-19 (dated by TCRdb to about 2020). About the investigation overall: Samples from collaborators originated in the United States, Italy and Spain and spanned both the acute and convalescent phases of COVID-19. The material from the prospective study consisted of cDNA or gDNA derived from T cells, B-cell-depleted T cells, or PBMCs. Subjects who had been exposed to COVID-19, were actively infected with it, or had recovered from it provided the deeply sampled blood TCRbeta repertoires that made up the dataset. Where available, HLA class I and class II types were obtained from metadata supplied by the sample provider rather than from assay-based typing. Nearly every sample came with metadata listing a de-identified subject ID, COVID-19 status, age in years and sex. A freely available public database, intended as a resource for researchers studying the immune response to SARS-CoV-2, is where the repertoires were released. The samples were drawn from two sources: the first 160 participants of the ongoing ImmuneRACE study, and 1,200 or so subjects contributed by 6 global collaborators.

General conclusions and limits of the study: Clinical and demographic metadata were provided uncurated, with the amount varying by source and participant.

TCRbeta CDR3 regions were amplified from genomic DNA using the immunoSEQ Assay, a bias-controlled multiplex PCR. Per the authors' processing: Within the assay, amplification of reference gene primers was used to estimate how many nucleated cells each sample contained. To quantify the absolute abundance of each unique TCRbeta CDR3 rearrangement, sequence reads were collapsed and filtered. For each sample, productive Simpson clonality was calculated as the square root of Simpson's diversity index over productive rearrangements. The source is immuneACCESS, and TCRdb retained only in-frame sequences with V and J called. Part of the clones is not carried over; for the studies checked, unresolved V genes explain less than half of this, and the remainder is unexplained. Clone size and the V and J calls come from that table; the DNA yielded D and trimming. For this sample the table gives some 420,000 clones, of which around 91% were detected only once. Of the sample, roughly 1.1% falls within the top ten clones.

Enrolling through a virtual design, the prospective study's participants ranged in age from roughly 18 to 89 years and lived across approximately 25 United States geographic areas. To assign participants to cohorts, the prospective study relied on clinical history that participants themselves reported in a screening survey and a study questionnaire. Recovered participants in ImmuneRACE Cohort 3 were defined as having two consecutive negative NP/OP PCR tests, clearance from a healthcare professional, or resolution of symptoms. In the prospective study, mobile phlebotomists collected whole blood, serum and a nasopharyngeal or oropharyngeal swab from each participant. Prospective study participants could optionally give additional blood draws and questionnaires over a roughly two-month period. Blood samples from the prospective study were shipped frozen or at room temperature prior to DNA extraction.

V loses 5 bases, J loses 3 bases, and the germline ends lie 8 bases apart. Sequences SGHTA (CDR1) and FQGNSA (CDR2) are obtained from the germline V gene. The CDR3 has 12 amino acids, counting the end cysteine and phenylalanine. The only DNA kept is the CDR3, 36 bases in frame from the first base. Regarding this clone: What antigen it recognizes has not been identified. No qualities accompany the bases; no much larger clone lies one base away.

This receptor was obtained from a man aged 25-45 years who had recovered from COVID-19. Specimen: PBMCs or T cells enriched from blood (not recorded which). The chain couples TRBV7-2 to TRBJ2-7, with the D gene too uncertain to name. CDR3 sequence: CASSPGLYEQYF. The DNA sequence is given as TGTGCCAGCAGCCCTGGGCTCTACGAGCAGTACTTC.